The 28 T cell receptor beta chains in this list originate from one sample, sequenced in a study of T cell changes during pregnancy in multiple sclerosis. Some clones are missing from TCRdb's copy, which holds only in-frame ones; the method was immunoSEQ multiplex PCR. The sample consists of roughly 110,000 clones, roughly 92% of them appearing once. The sample consisted of peripheral blood, taken in the third trimester of pregnancy. These TCRs come from a female donor in good health, enrolled as a control in a pregnancy study.

This clone was seen once. The V and J genes are TRBV18 and TRBJ2-6; 9 bases align to TRBD1. Germline V gene sequence: CDR1 KGHSH, CDR2 LQKENI. This CDR3 has 17 amino acids. The ends lost 3 bases at V and 0 bases at J; junction bases unmatched: 3. The CDR3 DNA reads as TGTGCCAGCTCACCGGGACAGGGAAGCTCTGGGGCCAACGTCCTGACTTTC. Translating gives CASSPGQGSSGANVLTF. Based on the CDR3 plus reference TRBV18 and TRBJ2-6, the full variable domain is NAGVMQNPRHLVRRRGQEARLRCSPMKGHSHVYWYRQLPEEGLKFMVYLQKENIIDESGMPKERFSAEFPKEGPSILRIQQVVRGDSAAYFCASSPGQGSSGANVLTFGAGSRLTVL.

The J gene is TRBJ2-2, the V gene TRBV5-6; D is perhaps TRBD2 (6 bases). Between the trimmed V and J ends, which lost 4 bases and 3 bases, there was a span of 13 bases. Germline values: CDR1 SGHDT, CDR2 YYEEEE. The CDR3 consists of 15 residues. This chain's CDR3 is CASSPAGTHTGELFF. In DNA form, the CDR3 reads TGTGCCAGCAGCCCTGCCGGGACTCACACCGGGGAGCTGTTTTTT.

V is TRBV7-2 and J is TRBJ1-2; D remains unclear. The CDR3 has 14 residues. The V and J ends lost 5 bases and 3 bases respectively, with 13 bases between them. Germline V gene lookup returns CDR1 SGHTA and CDR2 FQGNSA. CDR3 sequence reads: CASSPRGTDYGYTF. The CDR3 DNA sequence: TGTGCCAGCAGCCCCCGGGGAACCGACTATGGCTACACCTTC.

The CDR3 region has the DNA TGCGCCAGCAGCATGGAGATGGGGCCTTATGGCTACACCTTC. Its translation is CASSMEMGPYGYTF. The V gene is TRBV5-1, the J gene TRBJ1-2, with D maybe TRBD1 (5 bases). V dropped 4 bases and J dropped 5 bases, with 15 bases sitting between them. The length of the CDR3 is 14 residues. Germline V gene lookup returns CDR1 SGHRS and CDR2 YFSETQ.

J is TRBJ2-2 and V is TRBV6-5, with 7 bases matching TRBD1. Losses at the gene ends were 4 bases for V and 4 bases for J; bases not matched to a gene: 6. CDR1 is MNHEY and CDR2 is SVGAGI in the germline V gene. The CDR3 consists of 15 residues. The CDR3 protein is CASSLYRGSTGELFF. CDR3 coding DNA: TGTGCCAGCAGTTTGTACAGGGGAAGCACCGGGGAGCTGTTTTTT.

In its sample, this clone was seen a few times. The CDR3 is CASSSPSGGASDTQYF. The DNA of the CDR3 is TGTGCCAGCAGTTCTCCTAGCGGGGGGGCCAGCGATACGCAGTATTTT. The rearrangement links TRBV6-5 to TRBJ2-3; TRBD2 aligns across 12 bases. Losses at the gene ends were 4 bases for V and 6 bases for J; bases not matched to a gene: 8. Germline V gives CDR1 MNHEY, CDR2 SVGAGI. CDR3 length equals 16 residues.

A few counts support this clone. This chain joins TRBV4-3 and TRBJ1-6, with TRBD1 matching over 8 bases. The CDR3 has 15 amino acids. CDR1 LGHNA and CDR2 YSLEER come from the germline V gene. Unmatched junction bases numbered 1, after V lost 1 base and J lost 5 bases. Here the CDR3 DNA reads TGCGCCAGCAGCCAAGGGACAGGGAATAATTCACCCCTCCACTTT. Translating it yields CASSQGTGNNSPLHF.

A word on this clone: Different DNA sequences within this sample yield the same CDR3. The V and J genes are TRBV5-4 and TRBJ1-1; no clear D gene. The CDR3 has 12 amino acids. V lost 2 bases and J 2 bases, leaving 4 bases between the germline ends. Germline V lookup: CDR1 SGHNT, CDR2 YYREEE (reference sequence). CDR3 in amino acids: CASSFGNTEAFF. As DNA, the CDR3 is TGTGCCAGCAGCTTCGGTAACACTGAAGCTTTCTTT.

About this clone: This CDR3 is also generated by other DNA sequences in the sample. This rearrangement joins TRBV7-9 to TRBJ2-7, with 9 bases lining up with TRBD1. Germline values: CDR1 SEHNR, CDR2 FQNEAQ (reference sequence). V shed 5 bases, J shed 3 bases, and the junction held 8 bases outside the gene matches. There are 15 residues in the CDR3. CDR3 region: CASSGEDRGGYEQYF. The CDR3 DNA is TGTGCCAGCAGCGGCGAGGACAGGGGAGGCTACGAGCAGTACTTC. The whole variable domain, filled in from reference TRBV7-9 and TRBJ2-7, reads DTGVSQNPRHKITKRGQNVTFRCDPISEHNRLYWYRQTLGQGPEFLTYFQNEAQLEKSRLLSDRFSAERPKGSFSTLEIQRTEQGDSAMYLCASSGEDRGGYEQYFGPGTRLTVT.

The chain has TRBV12-5 and TRBJ2-3, with D unclear. From germline, CDR1 is LGHNT and CDR2 FRNRAP. The CDR3 loop spans 13 amino acids. The V end lost 2 bases, the J end lost 6 bases, and 9 bases lay between the germline ends. The CDR3 nucleotides are TGTGCTAGTGGTTTGAGAGGTGTGGATACGCAGTATTTT. This codes for CASGLRGVDTQYF.

This clone was seen a single time. V gene TRBV6-5 combines with J gene TRBJ2-7; 9 bases match TRBD1. The V gene's germline CDR1 is MNHEY and CDR2 SVGAGI. V shed 8 bases, J shed 4 bases, and the junction held 9 bases outside the gene matches. This CDR3 is 14 amino acids long. The CDR3 nucleotides read TGTGCCAGCCGACGGACAGGGGCACAATACGAGCAGTACTTC. Its translation is CASRRTGAQYEQYF.

The V call is TRBV5-1, the J call TRBJ2-1; the D is unclear. CDR1 SGHRS and CDR2 YFSETQ come from the germline V gene. The germline V and J ends were trimmed by 5 bases and 5 bases, with 14 bases remaining between them. The CDR3 totals 14 residues. CDR3 in DNA: TGCGCCAGCAGTTCCGACGGAGACCACAATGAGCAGTTCTTC. Its protein product is CASSSDGDHNEQFF.

The gene calls are TRBV7-3 and TRBJ2-3; 8 bases are a match to TRBD2. CDR3 length: 15 residues. The junction had 3 bases not matched to a gene; V was cut back by 0 bases and J by 4 bases. Germline-derived CDR1 and CDR2 are SGHTA and FQGTGA. CDR3 in amino acids: CASSLTAREADTQYF. As DNA, the CDR3 is TGTGCCAGCAGCTTAACGGCGCGGGAGGCAGATACGCAGTATTTT.

The V gene is TRBV30, the J gene TRBJ2-1, with D tentatively TRBD1 (5 bases). The CDR3 spans 13 residues. Trimming pared 2 bases from V and 5 bases from J, leaving 10 bases between. Germline V gene lookup returns CDR1 GTSNPN and CDR2 SVGIG (reference sequence). CDR3: CAWSLTENNEQFF. CDR3 coding DNA: TGTGCCTGGAGTTTGACAGAGAACAATGAGCAGTTCTTC.

V is TRBV9 and J is TRBJ1-4; no reliable D call. V was shortened by 5 bases and J by 4 bases, with 9 bases between the two germline ends. CDR3 length equals 13 residues. Germline V gene data show CDR1 as SGDLS and CDR2 as YYNGEE. The CDR3 nucleotides are TGTGCCAGCAGTTTTGGACTTAATGAAAAACTGTTTTTT. Its protein is CASSFGLNEKLFF.

This chain joins TRBV6-5 and TRBJ2-7; 12 bases map to TRBD2. The CDR3 consists of 15 residues. Trimming took 6 bases from V and 4 from J; bases not matched to a gene: 7. CDR1 MNHEY and CDR2 SVGAGI come from the germline V gene. CDR3 in DNA: TGTGCCAGCAGGACAACTAGCGGGGGGTGGTACGAGCAGTACTTC. It is translated as CASRTTSGGWYEQYF.

The rearrangement joins TRBV19 to TRBJ1-2; D is unresolved. The germline gives CDR1 LNHDA, CDR2 SQIVND (reference sequence). V lost 4 bases and J 4 bases, leaving 10 bases between the germline ends. This CDR3 contains 13 residues. CDR3 residues: CASSNSPTYGYTF. The CDR3 DNA is TGTGCCAGTAGTAACTCACCCACCTATGGCTACACCTTC.

The chain uses TRBV19 and TRBJ1-4; TRBD1 aligns across 7 bases. The ends lost 4 bases at V and 4 bases at J; junction bases unmatched: 9. The CDR3 spans 16 residues. In germline, CDR1 is LNHDA, CDR2 SQIVND (reference sequence). The CDR3 coding sequence is TGTGCCAGTAGTAGAGGGGCGGCAGGGGGTAATGAAAAACTGTTTTTT. This encodes CASSRGAAGGNEKLFF.

The chain uses TRBV5-1 and TRBJ1-2, with TRBD1 matching 9 bases. V shed 0 bases and J 6 bases; nucleotides not matched to a gene: 15. Germline values: CDR1 SGHRS, CDR2 YFSETQ. This CDR3 has 18 amino acids. Here the CDR3 DNA reads TGCGCCAGCAGCTTGGTCCTTACCGGGCGGGACAGGGAAGATGGCTACACCTTC. Translating gives CASSLVLTGRDREDGYTF. Drawing the rest from reference TRBV5-1 and TRBJ1-2, the complete variable domain is KAGVTQTPRYLIKTRGQQVTLSCSPISGHRSVSWYQQTPGQGLQFLFEYFSETQRNKGNFPGRFSGRQFSNSRSEMNVSTLELGDSALYLCASSLVLTGRDREDGYTFGSGTRLTVV.

This clone occurred once. The chain joins TRBV5-1 to TRBJ2-1; 7 bases are a match to TRBD1. With 0 bases clipped from V and 5 bases from J, the junction kept 5 bases outside the gene matches. The CDR3 consists of 15 residues. From germline, CDR1 is SGHRS and CDR2 YFSETQ. The CDR3 reads CASSLAGTAHNEQFF. Here the CDR3 DNA reads TGCGCCAGCAGCTTGGCCGGGACAGCCCACAATGAGCAGTTCTTC.

J is TRBJ2-7 and V is TRBV19; D possibly corresponds to TRBD1 (6 bases). Germline V gives CDR1 LNHDA, CDR2 SQIVND (reference sequence). The CDR3 has 15 residues. The ends were cut back, 5 bases at V and 2 bases at J, with 16 bases in the middle. DNA of the CDR3: TGTGCCAGTAGTGAACAGGGCGGAATACCCTACGAGCAGTACTTC. The encoded protein is CASSEQGGIPYEQYF.

The gene calls are TRBV4-1 and TRBJ1-5; unclear D gene. This CDR3 is 17 amino acids long. Per germline, CDR1 MGHRA and CDR2 YSYEKL. V lost 0 bases to trimming and J lost 5 bases, with 17 bases between them. The DNA for the CDR3 is TGCGCCAGCAGCCAAGAATCAGGAAGAATGGGTCATCAGCCCCAGCATTTT. Translating gives CASSQESGRMGHQPQHF.

The J gene is TRBJ2-7, the V gene TRBV2; TRBD2 matches 13 bases. The trim removed 7 bases at V and 4 bases at J, leaving 4 bases unmatched. The CDR3 loop spans 14 amino acids. Germline CDR1 reads SNHLY; CDR2 reads FYNNEI. CDR3 loop: CASTRTSGGYEQYF. The CDR3 bases are TGTGCCAGCACCCGGACTAGCGGGGGATACGAGCAGTACTTC. The complete variable domain, with remaining parts taken from reference TRBV2 and TRBJ2-7, reads EPEVTQTPSHQVTQMGQEVILRCVPISNHLYFYWYRQILGQKVEFLVSFYNNEISEKSEIFDDQFSVERPDGSNFTLKIRSTKLEDSAMYFCASTRTSGGYEQYFGPGTRLTVT.

The V call is TRBV29-1, the J call TRBJ1-6; D perhaps matches TRBD1 (5 bases). CDR3 length: 13 residues. CDR1 SQVTM and CDR2 ANQGSEA come from the germline V gene. Trimming took off 6 bases at V and 9 bases at J, with 15 bases between the two ends. CDR3 sequence (DNA): TGCAGCGTAAATCAGGGAATAGGTTCACCCCTCCACTTT. It translates to CSVNQGIGSPLHF. Combining the CDR3 with reference TRBV29-1 and TRBJ1-6 gives the whole variable domain SAVISQKPSRDICQRGTSLTIQCQVDSQVTMMFWYRQQPGQSLTLIATANQGSEATYESGFVIDKFPISRPNLTFSTLTVSNMSPEDSSIYLCSVNQGIGSPLHFGNGTRLTVT.

This chain uses TRBV5-1 with TRBJ2-7, with D unclear. The CDR3 has 13 residues. In germline, CDR1 is SGHRS, CDR2 YFSETQ. Deletions cut 3 bases from V and 0 bases from J, with 7 bases between. DNA for the CDR3: TGCGCCAGCAGCTACCTAAGCTCCTACGAGCAGTACTTC. It is translated as CASSYLSSYEQYF.

This sequence joins TRBV30 and TRBJ1-4; 8 nucleotides align to TRBD1. CDR1 and CDR2 (germline): GTSNPN, SVGIG (reference sequence). This CDR3 contains 17 residues. Trimming removed 0 bases from V and 2 bases from J; junction bases left unmatched: 8. The CDR3 protein is CAWSVGQGAPTNEKLFF. Written as DNA, the CDR3 is TGTGCCTGGAGTGTAGGGCAGGGGGCGCCGACTAATGAAAAACTGTTTTTT.

The V and J genes are TRBV7-2 and TRBJ2-5, with TRBD2 identical over 9 bases. Germline trimming cut 6 bases from V and 5 bases from J; bases unmatched to any gene: 16. CDR1 and CDR2 from the germline V gene are SGHTA and FQGNSA. The CDR3 has 17 residues. DNA of the CDR3: TGTGCCAGCAGAACCGCGGGGGGGCGCGGGTTTTATGAGACCCAGTACTTC. Its protein is CASRTAGGRGFYETQYF.

The rearrangement joins TRBV5-5 to TRBJ1-2, with a tentative D call TRBD1 (6 bases). Germline V gene lookup returns CDR1 SGHKS and CDR2 YYEKEE (reference sequence). The CDR3 has 12 amino acids. V lost 5 bases to trimming and J lost 10 bases, with 15 bases between them. The CDR3 reads CASSWEGEDYTF. DNA for the CDR3: TGTGCCAGCAGTTGGGAGGGGGAGGACTACACCTTC. Variable domain in full (rest from reference TRBV5-5 and TRBJ1-2): DAGVTQSPTHLIKTRGQQVTLRCSPISGHKSVSWYQQVLGQGPQFIFQYYEKEERGRGNFPDRFSARQFPNYSSELNVNALLLGDSALYLCASSWEGEDYTFGSGTRLTVV.